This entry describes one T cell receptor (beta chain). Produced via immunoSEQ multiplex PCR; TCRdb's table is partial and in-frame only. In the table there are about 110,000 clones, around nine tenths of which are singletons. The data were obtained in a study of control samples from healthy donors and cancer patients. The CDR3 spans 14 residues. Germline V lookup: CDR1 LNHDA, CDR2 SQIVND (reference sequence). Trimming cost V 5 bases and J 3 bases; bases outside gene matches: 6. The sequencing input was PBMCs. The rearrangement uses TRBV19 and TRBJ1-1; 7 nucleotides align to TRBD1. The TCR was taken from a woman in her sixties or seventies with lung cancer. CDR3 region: CASSSQGKDTEAFF. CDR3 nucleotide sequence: TGTGCCAGTAGTTCACAGGGGAAGGACACTGAAGCTTTCTTT.